These T cell receptor beta chains were read from a single sample in a study of yellow fever vaccine responses in identical twins. Each CDR3 protein gets one entry after TCRdb re-called the RT-PCR reads with MiXCR. This table has some 20,000 distinct CDR3 sequences, over 75% appearing once. The input for sequencing was T cells from blood (PBMCs), unsorted or a sorted subset (not recorded which), taken before or after yellow fever vaccination (not recorded which). The receptors shown here come from a woman between 18 and 30 years old who received the yellow fever vaccine. Both conserved end residues are part of each CDR3. D genes are given only for firm matches. Some rows mark clone size as missing; the rest say once, few, many or name a class of expanded clone.

abundance	j_gene	d_gene	v_gene	CDR3aa	CDR3nt
.	TRBJ1-6	.	TRBV5-5	CASSFAAQPYNSPLHF	TGTGCCAGCAGCTTCGCGGCCCAGCCCTATAATTCACCCCTCCACTTT
.	TRBJ2-1	TRBD1	TRBV13	CATAGQGRNEQFF	TGTGCCACCGCCGGACAGGGTCGCAATGAGCAGTTCTTC
.	TRBJ2-7	TRBD1	TRBV18	CASSPTGTGGYEQYF	TGTGCCAGCTCACCCACCGGGACAGGGGGCTACGAGCAGTACTTC
.	TRBJ1-2	.	TRBV18	CASSPPSGVGYTF	TGTGCCAGCTCACCACCATCAGGGGTCGGCTACACCTTC
.	TRBJ2-7	.	TRBV27	CASSSLTAYASYEQYF	TGTGCCAGCAGTTCCCTGACTGCTTACGCCTCCTACGAGCAGTACTTC
once	TRBJ2-1	.	TRBV29-1	CSVPFGDNEQFF	TGCAGCGTTCCCTTTGGGGACAATGAGCAGTTCTTC
.	TRBJ2-1	TRBD2	TRBV9	CASSPVSLAAWHEQFF	TGTGCCAGCAGCCCAGTCAGCCTAGCGGCCTGGCATGAGCAGTTCTTC
.	TRBJ1-1	.	TRBV2	CASSGQTTNTEAFF	TGTGCCAGCAGTGGACAGACTACGAACACTGAAGCTTTCTTT
.	TRBJ1-1	.	TRBV11-1	CASRPGTLNTEAFF	TGTGCCAGCAGACCCGGGACGCTGAACACTGAAGCTTTCTTT
few	TRBJ1-5	.	TRBV2	CASRAGVSNQPQHF	TGTGCCAGCCGGGCCGGGGTGAGCAATCAGCCCCAGCATTTT
.	TRBJ1-3	.	TRBV29-1	CSVENPSGNTIYF	TGCAGCGTTGAGAACCCTTCTGGAAACACCATATATTTT
.	TRBJ2-4	.	TRBV29-1	CSVGNLNIQYF	TGCAGCGTTGGAAACTTAAACATTCAGTACTTC
.	TRBJ1-1	.	TRBV2	CASSEALVSTEAFF	TGTGCCAGCAGTGAAGCACTGGTCAGCACTGAAGCTTTCTTT
few	TRBJ1-1	.	TRBV28	CASSLDGNTEAFF	TGTGCCAGCAGTTTGGACGGGAACACTGAAGCTTTCTTT
few	TRBJ1-1	.	TRBV2	CAAPPELRGVWTEAFF	TGTGCCGCACCGCCCGAATTAAGGGGCGTGTGGACTGAAGCTTTCTTT
few	TRBJ2-7	.	TRBV13	CASSLAASSYEQYF	TGTGCCAGCAGCTTAGCGGCTAGCTCCTACGAGCAGTACTTC
.	TRBJ2-2	TRBD2	TRBV9	CASKRLAGNTGELFF	TGTGCCAGCAAACGACTAGCGGGTAATACCGGGGAGCTGTTTTTT
few	TRBJ2-5	TRBD2	TRBV18	CASSPATSLAGNQETQYF	TGTGCCAGCTCACCGGCCACATCCCTAGCGGGGAACCAAGAGACCCAGTACTTC
.	TRBJ2-3	.	TRBV29-1	CSAGQNTDTQYF	TGCAGCGCCGGACAGAACACAGATACGCAGTATTTT
.	TRBJ2-1	.	TRBV5-1	CASSPTPRYNEQFF	TGCGCCAGCAGCCCGACTCCGCGGTACAATGAGCAGTTCTTC
.	TRBJ2-1	TRBD1	TRBV27	CASSFTGAGYNEQFF	TGTGCCAGCAGTTTCACAGGGGCGGGTTACAATGAGCAGTTCTTC
.	TRBJ1-1	TRBD1	TRBV11-2	CASSLGYPGQGAAVTEAFF	TGTGCCAGCAGCTTAGGGTATCCGGGACAGGGGGCTGCGGTCACTGAAGCTTTCTTT
.	TRBJ2-3	.	TRBV29-1	CSVDDRWTAGTDTQYF	TGCAGCGTTGACGATCGGTGGACGGCGGGCACAGATACGCAGTATTTT
.	TRBJ2-2	.	TRBV5-1	CASSPKPTLNTGELFF	TGCGCCAGCAGCCCCAAGCCTACCTTGAACACCGGGGAGCTGTTTTTT
.	TRBJ1-6	.	TRBV7-9	CASSSRLPYNSPLHF	TGTGCCAGCAGCTCCAGACTCCCCTATAATTCACCCCTCCACTTT
.	TRBJ1-5	.	TRBV18	CASSPLKNQLQHF	TGTGCCAGCTCACCATTGAAGAATCAGCTCCAGCATTTT
few	TRBJ2-5	TRBD2	TRBV18	CASSPIPGGETQYF	TGTGCCAGCTCACCAATTCCGGGAGGGGAGACCCAGTACTTC
.	TRBJ2-5	.	TRBV20-1	CSARVVRGQETQYF	TGCAGTGCTAGAGTAGTAAGGGGGCAAGAGACCCAGTACTTC
.	TRBJ2-7	TRBD2	TRBV5-6	CASSLYPSGRHEQYF	TGTGCCAGCAGCTTGTACCCCAGCGGGAGACACGAGCAGTACTTC
.	TRBJ2-3	TRBD2	TRBV16	CASSRPLAGGTSTDTQYF	TGTGCCAGCAGCCGACCCCTAGCGGGAGGGACAAGCACAGATACGCAGTATTTT
.	TRBJ2-7	TRBD2	TRBV10-3	CAISSTSGSYEQYF	TGTGCCATCAGTTCGACTAGCGGGAGTTACGAGCAGTACTTC
.	TRBJ1-5	.	TRBV12-3/TRBV12-4	CASKAQGNQPQHF	TGTGCCAGCAAAGCACAGGGAAATCAGCCCCAGCATTTT
few	TRBJ1-1	.	TRBV2	CASRLQVNTEAFF	TGTGCCAGCAGGCTTCAAGTGAACACTGAAGCTTTCTTT
.	TRBJ1-1	.	TRBV28	CASLRFLSGQNTEAFF	TGTGCCAGCCTCCGATTTCTTTCGGGACAGAACACTGAAGCTTTCTTT
.	TRBJ1-1	TRBD1	TRBV6-1	CASSRGPGMNTEAFF	TGTGCCAGCAGCAGGGGGCCGGGGATGAACACTGAAGCTTTCTTT
once	TRBJ1-5	TRBD1	TRBV2	CASSEDRGNQPQHF	TGTGCCAGCAGCGAGGACAGGGGGAATCAGCCCCAGCATTTT
.	TRBJ2-1	.	TRBV4-1	CASSSPGGEQFF	TGCGCCAGCAGCTCCCCAGGGGGGGAGCAGTTCTTC
.	TRBJ2-5	TRBD1	TRBV29-1	CSVRPTGIETQYF	TGCAGCGTTCGGCCGACAGGGATAGAGACCCAGTACTTC
few	TRBJ1-1	.	TRBV23-1	CASSQFRDSGGGTEAFF	TGCGCCAGCAGTCAATTCCGCGACTCCGGAGGTGGCACTGAAGCTTTCTTT
.	TRBJ2-3	.	TRBV7-6	CASSSDGPSTDTQYF	TGTGCCAGCAGCTCGGACGGGCCTAGCACAGATACGCAGTATTTT
.	TRBJ2-4	.	TRBV29-1	CSVGGRDGIQYF	TGCAGCGTTGGGGGCAGGGACGGCATTCAGTACTTC
.	TRBJ1-5	.	TRBV11-2	CASSELGNQPQHF	TGTGCCAGCAGCGAACTAGGCAATCAGCCCCAGCATTTT
.	TRBJ1-2	.	TRBV21-1	CASSTPTGNYGYTF	TGTGCCAGCAGCACCCCGACGGGGAACTATGGCTACACCTTC
.	TRBJ1-4	TRBD1	TRBV6-1	CASSAGTGDEKLFF	TGTGCCAGCAGCGCCGGGACAGGGGATGAAAAACTGTTTTTT
.	TRBJ2-5	.	TRBV15	CATSPGSRETQYF	TGTGCCACCAGCCCAGGGAGTAGAGAGACCCAGTACTTC
.	TRBJ1-1	.	TRBV20-1	CSASPGLAEAFF	TGCAGTGCTAGTCCCGGTTTGGCTGAAGCTTTCTTT
once	TRBJ2-2	.	TRBV2	CASSDAGLTGELFF	TGTGCCAGCAGTGACGCGGGATTGACCGGGGAGCTGTTTTTT
.	TRBJ1-2	.	TRBV29-1	CSVRYGSGYTF	TGCAGCGTTCGGTATGGAAGTGGCTACACCTTC
.	TRBJ1-1	.	TRBV28	CASSLRRTNTEAFF	TGTGCCAGCAGTTTACGCAGGACGAACACTGAAGCTTTCTTT
.	TRBJ1-1	.	TRBV2	CASIGRLNTEAFF	TGTGCCAGCATAGGACGGTTGAACACTGAAGCTTTCTTT
once	TRBJ2-1	TRBD2	TRBV14	CASSQGLAGSIVVDEQFF	TGTGCCAGCAGCCAAGGCCTAGCGGGGAGCATAGTGGTGGATGAGCAGTTCTTC
.	TRBJ2-1	.	TRBV7-9	CASSYFSSGGEQFF	TGTGCCAGCAGCTACTTTTCGTCCGGCGGTGAGCAGTTCTTC
.	TRBJ1-1	.	TRBV11-1	CASSLVSIEAFF	TGTGCCAGCAGCTTAGTATCGATAGAAGCTTTCTTT
few	TRBJ1-5	.	TRBV10-1	CASSDSNQPQHF	TGCGCCAGCAGTGATAGCAATCAGCCCCAGCATTTT